These T cell receptor beta chains were read from a single sample in a study of blood T cell repertoires in COVID-19. Assay: immunoSEQ multiplex PCR; the TCRdb copy retains only in-frame clones and omits some. The sample shows about 200,000 clones, roughly 90% of them seen only once. The sample was peripheral blood. The origin of the receptors is a man between 50 and 59 years old with acute or convalescent COVID-19. Each CDR3 is given with its conserved first and last residue. D genes are given only for firm matches. Size is stated for part of the rows, as once, few or many counts, or as a class when the clone is expanded.

D,V,J,size,CDR3,DNA
TRBD1,TRBV4-3,TRBJ1-4,.,CASSQAPGTGGREKLFF,TGCGCCAGCAGCCAAGCCCCCGGGACAGGGGGCAGGGAAAAACTGTTTTTT
.,TRBV14,TRBJ1-1,.,CASSQDPGMNTEAFF,TGTGCCAGCAGCCAAGACCCGGGGATGAACACTGAAGCTTTCTTT
.,TRBV7-9,TRBJ1-1,.,CASSPGVEAFF,TGTGCCAGCAGCCCCGGGGTTGAAGCTTTCTTT
.,TRBV28,TRBJ2-2,.,CASSLYRIGNTGELFF,TGTGCCAGCAGTTTATACAGGATTGGGAACACCGGGGAGCTGTTTTTT
.,TRBV20-1,TRBJ1-4,.,CSFRGGQGLFF,TGCAGCTTCAGGGGAGGGCAAGGACTGTTTTTT
.,TRBV6-5,TRBJ1-1,.,CASSTASRNTEAFF,TGTGCCAGCAGCACAGCCTCACGGAACACTGAAGCTTTCTTT
.,TRBV7-8,TRBJ1-3,once,CASSLVNSKLSGNTIYF,TGTGCCAGCAGCCTGGTCAACTCTAAGCTTTCTGGAAACACCATATATTTT
TRBD1,TRBV14,TRBJ2-2,.,CASSPMDRGTTGELFF,TGTGCCAGCAGCCCGATGGACAGGGGGACGACCGGGGAGCTGTTTTTT
.,TRBV4-2,TRBJ2-3,.,CASSQDPGITQYF,TGTGCCAGCAGCCAAGACCCGGGGATTACGCAGTATTTT
TRBD1,TRBV5-1,TRBJ1-6,once,CASSLGQGNSPLHF,TGCGCCAGCAGCTTGGGACAGGGGAATTCACCCCTCCACTTT
.,TRBV12-5,TRBJ1-1,once,CASGLIGAEAFF,TGTGCTAGTGGTTTGATAGGGGCTGAAGCTTTCTTT
.,TRBV12-3/TRBV12-4,TRBJ2-4,.,CASSLVGNIQYF,TGTGCCAGCAGTTTAGTCGGAAACATTCAGTACTTC
TRBD2,TRBV14,TRBJ2-1,.,CASSQEKLAGGTHEQFF,TGTGCCAGCAGCCAAGAAAAACTAGCGGGAGGTACGCATGAGCAGTTCTTC
TRBD2,TRBV13,TRBJ2-7,.,CASSDGTSVAYEQYF,TGTGCCAGCAGCGACGGGACTAGCGTGGCCTACGAGCAGTACTTC
.,TRBV7-2,TRBJ1-4,.,CASSLRGWSEKLFF,TGTGCCAGCAGCTTACGCGGTTGGAGTGAAAAACTGTTTTTT
.,TRBV6-5,TRBJ1-6,.,CASRDQQGSNSPLHF,TGTGCCAGCAGAGATCAACAGGGTTCGAATTCACCCCTCCACTTT
.,TRBV9,TRBJ1-5,.,CASSVEPGSQQPQHF,TGTGCCAGCAGCGTAGAGCCTGGGAGTCAGCAGCCCCAGCATTTT
.,TRBV18,TRBJ2-7,.,CASSQLGTYEQYF,TGTGCCAGCTCACAGTTGGGCACCTACGAGCAGTACTTC
.,TRBV12-3/TRBV12-4,TRBJ1-2,.,CASRLQGPSGYTF,TGTGCCAGCAGACTCCAGGGCCCTAGTGGCTACACCTTC
TRBD2,TRBV2,TRBJ2-2,.,CARTRAGRGAGELFF,TGTGCCCGCACCCGCGCGGGGCGGGGGGCCGGGGAGCTGTTTTTT
.,TRBV2,TRBJ1-5,.,CASSELWASNQPQHF,TGTGCCAGCAGCGAGCTGTGGGCTAGCAATCAGCCCCAGCATTTT
.,TRBV3-1/TRBV3-2,TRBJ1-2,.,CASSQEEEIHGYTF,TGTGCCAGCAGCCAAGAAGAAGAGATTCATGGCTACACCTTC
TRBD1,TRBV7-9,TRBJ1-2,once,CASSHKQTGRYGYTF,TGTGCCAGCAGTCATAAACAGACAGGGAGGTATGGCTACACCTTC
.,TRBV19,TRBJ2-5,.,CASSGGRAQYF,TGTGCCAGTAGTGGAGGAAGAGCCCAGTACTTC
TRBD2,TRBV2,TRBJ2-5,.,CASTDGRGQTQYF,TGTGCCAGCACCGACGGGAGGGGACAGACCCAGTACTTC
.,TRBV4-2,TRBJ2-7,few,CASSQDIARGDWVQYF,TGTGCCAGCAGCCAAGATATAGCCAGGGGGGACTGGGTGCAGTACTTC
.,TRBV4-2,TRBJ2-3,.,CASSPRGAGGRDTQYF,TGTGCCAGCAGCCCCCGGGGGGCCGGGGGCCGGGATACGCAGTATTTT
TRBD1,TRBV7-9,TRBJ1-4,.,CASSSTGTGHEKLFF,TGTGCCAGCAGCTCAACCGGGACAGGGCACGAAAAACTGTTTTTT
.,TRBV15,TRBJ1-6,.,CATSGLGAYSPLHF,TGTGCCACCAGCGGGCTGGGGGCATATTCACCCCTCCACTTT
TRBD1,TRBV7-3,TRBJ2-6,.,CASSLMGTGVPGANVLTF,TGTGCCAGCAGCTTAATGGGGACAGGGGTTCCTGGGGCCAACGTCCTGACTTTC
TRBD1,TRBV6-2/TRBV6-3,TRBJ2-2,.,CASSHDRGELFF,TGTGCCAGCAGCCACGACAGGGGCGAGCTGTTTTTT
TRBD1,TRBV28,TRBJ1-1,once,CASSGWTGGKGMNTEAFF,TGTGCCAGCAGTGGGTGGACAGGGGGCAAGGGGATGAACACTGAAGCTTTCTTT
.,TRBV5-6,TRBJ2-2,.,CASSAMNTGELFF,TGTGCCAGCAGCGCGATGAACACCGGGGAGCTGTTTTTT
.,TRBV28,TRBJ2-7,.,CASSSRGEQYF,TGTGCCAGCAGTTCGAGAGGCGAGCAGTACTTC
.,TRBV2,TRBJ1-5,.,CASSEGTARNSNQPQHF,TGTGCCAGCAGTGAAGGGACAGCCCGAAATAGCAATCAGCCCCAGCATTTT
.,TRBV28,TRBJ1-2,.,CASRSGHRADGYTF,TGTGCCAGCAGATCGGGACACCGGGCGGATGGCTACACCTTC
.,TRBV2,TRBJ2-1,.,CASSRRGPYNEQFF,TGTGCCAGCAGTCGTCGTGGGCCTTACAATGAGCAGTTCTTC
TRBD2,TRBV11-2,TRBJ2-5,.,CASRPTPRGRAPETQYF,TGTGCCAGCAGGCCCACCCCTCGCGGGAGGGCCCCGGAGACCCAGTACTTC
.,TRBV10-1,TRBJ1-5,.,CASRLVHAARPQHF,TGCGCCAGCAGACTCGTTCATGCTGCGCGGCCCCAGCATTTT
TRBD1,TRBV7-6,TRBJ1-1,few,CASSLAAGGGMSEAFF,TGTGCCAGCAGCTTAGCCGCAGGGGGCGGAATGTCTGAAGCTTTCTTT
TRBD1,TRBV27,TRBJ2-3,.,CASSWGTGGEDTQYF,TGTGCCAGCAGTTGGGGGACAGGGGGCGAAGATACGCAGTATTTT
.,TRBV11-2,TRBJ2-3,once,CASSLFRSTDTQYF,TGTGCCAGCAGCTTATTCCGGAGCACAGATACGCAGTATTTT
TRBD1,TRBV2,TRBJ2-3,.,CATKGAAVGTQYF,TGTGCCACTAAGGGGGCCGCCGTTGGAACGCAGTATTTT
.,TRBV28,TRBJ2-5,.,CASRGRALANLPGETQYF,TGTGCCAGCAGGGGCAGGGCGCTAGCGAATCTCCCGGGGGAGACCCAGTACTTC
TRBD1,TRBV19,TRBJ1-2,.,CASSISLTGDYGYTF,TGTGCCAGTAGTATCTCTCTCACAGGGGACTATGGCTACACCTTC
.,TRBV29-1,TRBJ1-1,.,CSATQTAGDTEAFF,TGCAGCGCTACTCAGACAGCTGGGGACACTGAAGCTTTCTTT
TRBD2,TRBV14,TRBJ2-3,.,CASSHGTSGGRTDTQYF,TGTGCCAGCAGCCACGGGACTAGCGGGGGGCGCACAGATACGCAGTATTTT
TRBD1,TRBV28,TRBJ2-1,.,CASSLIGQGTYNEQFF,TGTGCCAGCAGTTTGATTGGACAGGGTACTTACAATGAGCAGTTCTTC
TRBD1,TRBV27,TRBJ2-7,.,CASSNGDRTFYEQYF,TGTGCCAGCAGTAACGGGGACAGAACTTTCTACGAGCAGTACTTC
TRBD2,TRBV28,TRBJ2-1,.,CASRRLAGGPDEQFF,TGTGCCAGCAGGCGACTAGCGGGAGGGCCCGATGAGCAGTTCTTC
TRBD1,TRBV19,TRBJ1-2,once,CASSIADRGGYGYTF,TGTGCCAGTAGTATAGCGGACAGGGGCGGTTATGGCTACACCTTC
TRBD1,TRBV18,TRBJ2-6,.,CASSPLKGGTGANVLTF,TGTGCCAGCTCACCACTCAAAGGGGGCACAGGGGCCAACGTCCTGACTTTC
TRBD1,TRBV7-8,TRBJ1-5,.,CASSLDRGEGQPQHF,TGTGCCAGCAGCTTAGACAGGGGGGAAGGTCAGCCCCAGCATTTT
TRBD1,TRBV5-1,TRBJ1-1,few,CASRQTGVMNTEAFF,TGCGCCAGCAGGCAAACAGGGGTTATGAACACTGAAGCTTTCTTT
TRBD1,TRBV4-3,TRBJ1-4,once,CASSQGDRNVEKLFF,TGCGCCAGCAGCCAAGGGGACAGGAATGTAGAAAAACTGTTTTTT